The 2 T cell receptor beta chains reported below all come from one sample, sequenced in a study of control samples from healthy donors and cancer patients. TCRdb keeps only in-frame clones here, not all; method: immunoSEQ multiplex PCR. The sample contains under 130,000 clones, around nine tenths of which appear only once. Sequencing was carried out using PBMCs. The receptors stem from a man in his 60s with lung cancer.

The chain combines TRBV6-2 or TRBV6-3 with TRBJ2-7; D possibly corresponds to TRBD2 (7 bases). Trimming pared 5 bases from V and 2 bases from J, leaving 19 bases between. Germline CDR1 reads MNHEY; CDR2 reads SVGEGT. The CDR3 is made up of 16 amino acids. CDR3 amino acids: CASSVMPGGRTYEQYV. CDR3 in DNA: TGTGCCAGCAGTGTTATGCCCGGGGGGCGGACCTACGAGCAGTACGTC.

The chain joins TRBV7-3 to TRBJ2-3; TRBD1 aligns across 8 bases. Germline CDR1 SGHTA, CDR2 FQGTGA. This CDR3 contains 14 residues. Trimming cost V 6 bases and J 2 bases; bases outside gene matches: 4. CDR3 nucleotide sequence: TGTGCCAGCAGTGACAGGGGTCCCACAGATACGCAGTATTTT. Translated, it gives CASSDRGPTDTQYF.